The 19 T cell receptor beta chains below were found in one sample sequenced in a study of cytomegalovirus exposure and HLA in healthy donors. Primers: 60 Vbeta forward and 13 Jbeta reverse. The method was immunoSEQ multiplex PCR; TCRdb's version includes in-frame clones alone and lacks a portion of them. The top ten hold roughly 3% of the sample, which has under 150,000 clones, 84% seen once. Input material: PBMCs. Every receptor here comes from a man over 45 in good health and CMV-seronegative.

This clone came up once. CDR3 region: CASSSTGGEGGYTF. The CDR3 DNA reads TGCGCCAGCAGCTCTACAGGGGGCGAGGGTGGCTACACCTTC. The rearrangement joins TRBV5-1 to TRBJ1-2; TRBD1 matches 9 bases. The junction had 7 bases not matched to a gene; V was cut back by 3 bases and J by 7 bases. Germline V lookup: CDR1 SGHRS, CDR2 YFSETQ. The CDR3 covers 14 residues.

The chain uses TRBV13 and TRBJ2-1; 13 nucleotides match TRBD2. The CDR3 has 16 residues. CDR1 is PRHDT, CDR2 FYEKMQ, per germline (reference sequence). V dropped 5 bases and J dropped 8; count of bases not matched to a gene: 9. CDR3 sequence reads: CASSIPTSGGSDEQFF. In nucleotides, the CDR3 is TGTGCCAGCAGCATCCCGACTAGCGGGGGGAGCGATGAGCAGTTCTTC.

This clone was observed a single time. The chain uses TRBV5-6 and TRBJ2-1; 7 bases map to TRBD2. The ends lost 1 base at V and 1 base at J; junction bases unmatched: 11. Germline CDR1 and CDR2: SGHDT and YYEEEE. There are 18 residues in the CDR3. The CDR3: CASSLSLLSGVSYNEQFF. The CDR3 region has the DNA TGTGCCAGCAGCTTGTCCCTTCTGAGCGGGGTATCCTACAATGAGCAGTTCTTC.

This sequence joins TRBV6-4 and TRBJ2-7; 10 nucleotides line up with TRBD1. Per germline, CDR1 MRHNA and CDR2 SNTAGT. This CDR3 is built from 14 residues. V dropped 6 bases and J dropped 6; count of bases not matched to a gene: 8. The DNA of the CDR3 is TGTGCCAGCAGCCCGGACAGGGGGGTCGGCGAGCAGTACTTC. Protein sequence: CASSPDRGVGEQYF.

The rearrangement uses TRBV7-3 and TRBJ2-1; possible D gene TRBD2, 6 bases. Per germline, CDR1 SGHTA and CDR2 FQGTGA. Trimming pared 3 bases from V and 7 bases from J, leaving 10 bases between. The CDR3 sequence is 13 residues long. The CDR3 reads CASSFGLSNEQFF. CDR3 bases: TGTGCCAGCAGCTTTGGACTATCAAATGAGCAGTTCTTC.

The rearrangement uses TRBV30 and TRBJ2-7; D perhaps matches TRBD1 (5 bases). V was cut by 0 bases and J by 3 bases, with 6 bases left in between. Per germline, CDR1 GTSNPN and CDR2 SVGIG (reference sequence). The CDR3 spans 12 residues. CDR3 sequence reads: CAWSVDSYEQYF. CDR3 in DNA: TGTGCCTGGAGTGTCGACAGCTACGAGCAGTACTTC.

CDR3 loop: CAWRAGHLSNQPQHF. The CDR3 DNA sequence: TGTGCCTGGAGAGCGGGACATCTTAGCAATCAGCCCCAGCATTTT. The rearrangement uses TRBV30 and TRBJ1-5; D possibly corresponds to TRBD1 (6 bases). The CDR3 loop spans 15 amino acids. V was trimmed by 3 bases and J by 0 bases, leaving 12 bases between them. In germline, CDR1 is GTSNPN, CDR2 SVGIG (reference sequence).

The chain has TRBV4-1 and TRBJ1-1, with 8 bases that match TRBD1. The junction had 13 bases not matched to a gene; V was cut back by 1 base and J by 6 bases. The CDR3 has 17 amino acids. Germline CDR1 reads MGHRA; CDR2 reads YSYEKL. In nucleotides, the CDR3 is TGCGCCAGCAGCCAAGGACAGGGGACCGTCGAGGGAGCTGAAGCTTTCTTT. Its translation: CASSQGQGTVEGAEAFF.

The chain couples TRBV2 to TRBJ2-4; tentatively, D is TRBD1 (6 bases). Germline-derived CDR1 and CDR2 are SNHLY and FYNNEI. The V end lost 6 bases, the J end lost 6 bases, and 18 bases lay between the germline ends. The CDR3 is made up of 15 amino acids. The CDR3 DNA reads TGTGCCAGCAGGTCGCCAGGGGCCACCCGAAACATTCAGTACTTC. Protein product: CASRSPGATRNIQYF.

V usage is TRBV7-9 and J usage is TRBJ2-5, with 9 bases aligning to TRBD2. Germline values: CDR1 SEHNR, CDR2 FQNEAQ (reference sequence). This CDR3 is built from 15 residues. V shed 4 bases, J shed 5 bases, and the junction held 8 bases outside the gene matches. Written as DNA, the CDR3 is TGTGCCAGCAGCTCCCTGAGCGGGGGGCGGGAGACCCAGTACTTC. It translates to CASSSLSGGRETQYF. Using reference TRBV7-9 and TRBJ2-5 for the parts outside the CDR3, the full variable domain is DTGVSQNPRHKITKRGQNVTFRCDPISEHNRLYWYRQTLGQGPEFLTYFQNEAQLEKSRLLSDRFSAERPKGSFSTLEIQRTEQGDSAMYLCASSSLSGGRETQYFGPGTRLLVL.

This rearrangement joins TRBV6-6 to TRBJ2-3; TRBD2 aligns across 8 bases. V was clipped by 5 bases and J by 5 bases; unmatched bases: 6. Germline V lookup: CDR1 MNHNY, CDR2 SVGAGI (reference sequence). The CDR3 is made up of 14 amino acids. The CDR3 nucleotides read TGTGCCAGCAGTCACGGGACTAGAGGAGATACGCAGTATTTT. Amino acid sequence: CASSHGTRGDTQYF.

This chain connects TRBV19 to TRBJ1-2; 7 bases line up with TRBD1. The CDR3 is made up of 18 amino acids. Unmatched junction bases numbered 15, after V lost 2 bases and J lost 3 bases. Germline CDR1 and CDR2: LNHDA and SQIVND (reference sequence). The CDR3 here is CASSIRKGNRDSYYGYTF. The CDR3 nucleotides are TGTGCCAGTAGTATAAGGAAAGGAAACCGGGACAGCTACTATGGCTACACCTTC.

The chain recombines TRBV7-9 with TRBJ1-2; TRBD1 matches 7 bases. CDR1 and CDR2 from the germline V gene are SEHNR and FQNEAQ (reference sequence). The CDR3 sequence is 18 residues long. The junction had 14 bases not matched to a gene; V was cut back by 3 bases and J by 1 base. The CDR3 here is CASSFRGGRGTLNYGYTF. The CDR3 DNA is TGTGCCAGCAGCTTTAGGGGTGGCAGGGGGACTCTTAACTATGGCTACACCTTC. Full variable domain (outside the CDR3, taken from reference TRBV7-9 and TRBJ1-2): DTGVSQNPRHKITKRGQNVTFRCDPISEHNRLYWYRQTLGQGPEFLTYFQNEAQLEKSRLLSDRFSAERPKGSFSTLEIQRTEQGDSAMYLCASSFRGGRGTLNYGYTFGSGTRLTVV.

Concerning this clone itself: A much larger clone differs by one base, so this may be a read error. V usage is TRBV7-8 and J usage is TRBJ1-3; D possibly corresponds to TRBD1 (6 bases). The CDR3 extends over 14 amino acids. In germline, CDR1 is SGHVS, CDR2 FQNEAQ. The CDR3: CASSLDSTGNIIYF. The CDR3 DNA follows: TGTGCCAGCAGCTTGGACAGCACTGGAAACATCATATATTTT.

The gene calls are TRBV4-1 and TRBJ2-1; tentatively, D is TRBD1 (5 bases). The CDR3 runs to 18 residues. Looked up from germline, CDR1 is MGHRA and CDR2 is YSYEKL. V lost 3 bases and J lost 0, with 18 bases in between. The CDR3 loop reads CASSQVIAGLASYNEQFF. CDR3 nucleotides: TGCGCCAGCAGCCAGGTAATAGCAGGGCTTGCCTCCTACAATGAGCAGTTCTTC.

The chain links TRBV19 to TRBJ1-5; D uncertain. The ends were cut back, 7 bases at V and 6 bases at J, with 13 bases in the middle. The germline V gene has CDR1 LNHDA and CDR2 SQIVND (reference sequence). This CDR3 region has 13 residues. The CDR3 region is CASTYDFAQPQHF. The CDR3 region has the DNA TGTGCCAGTACCTATGATTTCGCTCAGCCCCAGCATTTT.

J is TRBJ2-7 and V is TRBV5-1; TRBD2 is a possible D gene (6 bases). The length of the CDR3 is 12 residues. Germline V gene lookup returns CDR1 SGHRS and CDR2 YFSETQ. Trimming shortened V by 0 bases and J by 6 bases, and 7 bases separated the two germline ends. The CDR3 DNA reads TGCGCCAGCAGCTTGGTCGGGGGCGAGCAGTACTTC. Its protein is CASSLVGGEQYF.

This clone was recorded only once. This chain links TRBV30 with TRBJ1-5; possibly TRBD1 for D (5 bases). Germline V gene data show CDR1 as GTSNPN and CDR2 as SVGIG (reference sequence). Trimming removed 1 base at V and 6 bases at J, with 16 bases between. This CDR3 region has 15 residues. This chain's CDR3 is CAWSAGYEPGQPQHF. The DNA for the CDR3 is TGTGCCTGGAGTGCAGGGTACGAGCCAGGTCAGCCCCAGCATTTT.

This chain connects TRBV4-1 to TRBJ2-5, with 7 bases identical to TRBD2. The germline V gene has CDR1 MGHRA and CDR2 YSYEKL. The CDR3 has 15 amino acids. The V gene end was trimmed by 3 bases and the J gene end by 5 bases; junction bases not matched to a gene: 9. The CDR3 nucleotides are TGCGCCAGCAGCCAGCCGGGACTACCTAGGGAGACCCAGTACTTC. Translation gives CASSQPGLPRETQYF.